The 25 T cell receptor beta chains reported below all come from one sample, sequenced in a study of blood T cell repertoires in COVID-19. Measured with immunoSEQ multiplex PCR; TCRdb has only the in-frame clones, and not every one. This table holds about 190,000 clones, around 86% found once. Material for sequencing was peripheral blood. The receptor set was obtained from a man aged 40-49 years with active or convalescent COVID-19.

The rearrangement uses TRBV5-1 and TRBJ2-6, with no clear D. This CDR3 contains 13 residues. Germline V gene lookup returns CDR1 SGHRS and CDR2 YFSETQ. V was trimmed by 1 base and J by 4 bases, leaving 3 bases between them. CDR3 sequence reads: CASSLIGANVLTF. CDR3 coding DNA: TGCGCCAGCAGCTTGATAGGGGCCAACGTCCTGACTTTC.

This clone was recorded only once. The CDR3 is CASSWRAGTHVYPNYGYTF. CDR3 nucleotide sequence: TGCGCCAGCAGCTGGAGGGCCGGAACACATGTTTACCCTAACTATGGCTACACCTTC. V gene TRBV5-1 combines with J gene TRBJ1-2, with D uncertain. This CDR3 has 19 residues. V lost 3 bases to trimming and J lost 0 bases, with 24 bases between them. Germline assignment: CDR1 SGHRS and CDR2 YFSETQ.

This clone was picked up one time. The chain is built from TRBV11-2 and TRBJ2-1; TRBD2 aligns across 8 bases. Trimming removed 5 bases from V and 2 bases from J; junction bases left unmatched: 11. Germline-derived CDR1 and CDR2 are SGHAT and FQNNGV. The CDR3 runs to 17 residues. CDR3 region: CASSPGVAGSTYNEQFF. Here the CDR3 DNA reads TGTGCCAGCAGCCCGGGGGTAGCGGGGTCGACCTACAATGAGCAGTTCTTC.

The genes are TRBV7-3 and TRBJ2-1, with D possibly TRBD1 on 6 matching bases. Germline loops: CDR1 SGHTA, CDR2 FQGTGA. Deletions cut 2 bases from V and 0 bases from J, with 8 bases between. The CDR3 covers 15 residues. The CDR3 DNA reads as TGTGCCAGCAGCTTAGTACAGGGCTCCTACAATGAGCAGTTCTTC. Protein sequence: CASSLVQGSYNEQFF. Full variable domain (missing parts from reference TRBV7-3 and TRBJ2-1): GAGVSQTPSNKVTEKGKYVELRCDPISGHTALYWYRQSLGQGPEFLIYFQGTGAADDSGLPNDRFFAVRPEGSVSTLKIQRTERGDSAVYLCASSLVQGSYNEQFFGPGTRLTVL.

This clone appeared a single time. The J gene is TRBJ2-5, the V gene TRBV30, with 11 bases identical to TRBD2. The trim removed 5 bases at V and 4 bases at J, leaving 12 bases unmatched. The germline V gene has CDR1 GTSNPN and CDR2 SVGIG (reference sequence). There are 16 residues in the CDR3. The CDR3 protein is CAWARPTSGGRETQYF. As DNA, the CDR3 is TGTGCCTGGGCCAGACCCACTAGCGGGGGACGAGAGACCCAGTACTTC.

This clone showed up just once. This chain links TRBV7-9 with TRBJ2-5; 9 nucleotides match TRBD2. This CDR3 spans 17 amino acids. Per the germline V gene, CDR1 is SEHNR and CDR2 is FQNEAQ (reference sequence). V was clipped by 0 bases and J by 5 bases; unmatched bases: 10. CDR3 residues: CASSLATGGGVGETQYF. The DNA for the CDR3 is TGTGCCAGCAGCTTAGCTACTGGCGGGGGGGTTGGGGAGACCCAGTACTTC. The whole variable domain, remainder taken from reference TRBV7-9 and TRBJ2-5, is DTGVSQNPRHKITKRGQNVTFRCDPISEHNRLYWYRQTLGQGPEFLTYFQNEAQLEKSRLLSDRFSAERPKGSFSTLEIQRTEQGDSAMYLCASSLATGGGVGETQYFGPGTRLLVL.

The chain employs TRBV6-5 and TRBJ2-7; 7 bases fit TRBD1. The length of the CDR3 is 13 residues. The germline V gene has CDR1 MNHEY and CDR2 SVGAGI. The V segment lost 6 bases and the J segment 3 bases; nucleotides outside the gene matches: 5. CDR3 DNA: TGTGCCAGCAGGAAGGGGGCAAACTACGAGCAGTACTTC. Its protein is CASRKGANYEQYF.

The chain joins TRBV27 to TRBJ2-1; D is perhaps TRBD2 (6 bases). This CDR3 contains 14 residues. V lost 3 bases, J lost 3 bases, and 9 bases lay in between. Germline lookup yields CDR1 MNHEY and CDR2 SMNVEV (reference sequence). The chain's CDR3 is CASSLGGFYNEQFF. DNA of the CDR3: TGTGCCAGCAGTTTGGGGGGATTCTACAATGAGCAGTTCTTC.

The sample holds a few counts of this clone. This sequence joins TRBV10-2 and TRBJ2-3; 14 bases are a match to TRBD2. Trimming took 6 bases from V and 3 from J; bases not matched to a gene: 11. This CDR3 spans 18 amino acids. Looked up from germline, CDR1 is WSHSY and CDR2 is SAAADI. CDR3 nucleotides: TGCGCCAGCAGCCTCCACCTGCGACTAGCGGGGGGGACAGATACGCAGTATTTT. It specifies CASSLHLRLAGGTDTQYF.

The chain is built from TRBV12-3 or TRBV12-4 and TRBJ1-5, with 9 bases fitting TRBD1. V shed 8 bases, J shed 11 bases, and the junction held 7 bases outside the gene matches. This CDR3 has 12 residues. CDR3 protein: CASCLQGAAQHF. The DNA for the CDR3 is TGTGCCAGCTGCCTACAGGGGGCAGCCCAGCATTTT.

The chain uses TRBV11-2 and TRBJ2-7, with TRBD1 identical over 9 bases. Trimming cost V 3 bases and J 2 bases; bases outside gene matches: 5. CDR3 length: 15 amino acids. From germline, CDR1 is SGHAT and CDR2 FQNNGV. This CDR3 is CASSFQDRGPYEQYF. DNA of the CDR3: TGTGCCAGCAGCTTCCAGGACAGGGGCCCCTACGAGCAGTACTTC.

J is TRBJ2-1 and V is TRBV7-8; weak D call: TRBD1 (7 bases). The CDR3 has 14 amino acids. Trimming took 1 base from V and 8 from J, leaving 12 bases between them. Germline values: CDR1 SGHVS, CDR2 FQNEAQ. CDR3 coding DNA: TGTGCCAGCAGCTTAGTAGACAGGGAGGATGAGCAGTTCTTC. Residues: CASSLVDREDEQFF.

The genes are TRBV5-1 and TRBJ1-1, with D maybe TRBD1 (5 bases). The CDR3 length is 15 residues. Trimming removed 2 bases from V and 5 bases from J, with 16 bases in between. Germline CDR1 SGHRS, CDR2 YFSETQ. The CDR3 DNA sequence: TGCGCCAGCAGCTTTCGGAGGGCGGGGGGGACTGAAGCTTTCTTT. Encoded protein: CASSFRRAGGTEAFF.

This sequence joins TRBV4-2 and TRBJ1-4, with D possibly TRBD1 on 5 matching bases. Germline CDR1 is LGHNA and CDR2 is YNFKEQ. Trimming removed 3 bases at V and 4 bases at J, with 15 bases between. This CDR3 is 16 amino acids long. CDR3 region: CASSQAPQGYNEKLFF. The CDR3 coding sequence is TGTGCCAGCAGCCAGGCCCCCCAGGGATATAATGAAAAACTGTTTTTT.

The CDR3 spells CATSGAGRYEQYF. The CDR3 DNA is TGTGCCACCTCCGGAGCAGGGAGGTACGAGCAGTACTTC. The genes are TRBV28 and TRBJ2-7; D is possibly TRBD2 (6 bases). The CDR3 length is 13 residues. Trimming pared 10 bases from V and 4 bases from J, leaving 17 bases between. Germline V gene lookup returns CDR1 MDHEN and CDR2 SYDVKM.

V is TRBV28 and J is TRBJ1-2; D unclear. The CDR3 has 11 residues. Trimming removed 3 bases from V and 6 bases from J, with 5 bases in between. Germline V gives CDR1 MDHEN, CDR2 SYDVKM. CDR3: CASSLSNGYTF. The CDR3, as DNA: TGTGCCAGCAGTTTGAGTAATGGCTACACCTTC.

The J gene is TRBJ2-1, the V gene TRBV19; D might be TRBD2 (6 bases). V dropped 10 bases and J dropped 6 bases, with 19 bases sitting between them. This CDR3 is 14 amino acids long. The germline CDR1 and CDR2 sequences are LNHDA and SQIVND (reference sequence). Written as DNA, the CDR3 is TGTGCCACCGCCGGCGGGGAGGCTCTCAATGAGCAGTTCTTC. Protein product: CATAGGEALNEQFF.

The chain employs TRBV5-6 and TRBJ2-2; D not resolved. CDR3 length: 11 residues. In germline, CDR1 is SGHDT, CDR2 YYEEEE. Trimming took off 5 bases at V and 4 bases at J, with 3 bases between the two ends. CDR3 coding DNA: TGTGCCAGCAGTCGCACCGGGGAGCTGTTTTTT. Translated, it gives CASSRTGELFF.

This chain connects TRBV13 to TRBJ1-2; D is possibly TRBD1 (6 bases). The CDR3 is 13 residues long. The V gene's germline CDR1 is PRHDT and CDR2 FYEKMQ (reference sequence). V was trimmed by 6 bases and J by 3 bases, leaving 11 bases between them. CDR3 amino acids: CASSPGQYYGYTF. The CDR3 bases are TGTGCCAGCAGTCCAGGACAGTACTATGGCTACACCTTC.

The V and J genes are TRBV6-1 and TRBJ1-1; 8 positions agree with TRBD1. The CDR3 is 14 residues long. V shed 5 bases, J shed 3 bases, and the junction held 5 bases outside the gene matches. The germline gives CDR1 MNHNS, CDR2 SASEGT. This chain's CDR3 is CASSSDRGDTEAFF. The CDR3 region has the DNA TGTGCCAGCAGTTCAGACAGGGGCGACACTGAAGCTTTCTTT.

This chain uses TRBV3-1 (or the pseudogene TRBV3-2) with TRBJ1-2; 9 bases are shared with TRBD1. V lost 5 bases, J lost 7 bases, and 8 bases stayed unmatched. Germline V gene sequence: CDR1 LGHDT, CDR2 YNNKEL (reference sequence). The CDR3 covers 14 residues. The CDR3 region is CASSADRGAGGYTF. DNA of the CDR3: TGTGCCAGCAGCGCGGACAGGGGTGCAGGTGGCTACACCTTC.

The V and J genes are TRBV3-1 (or the pseudogene TRBV3-2) and TRBJ2-7, with D tentatively TRBD2 (6 bases). This CDR3 region has 12 residues. V was shortened by 5 bases and J by 7 bases, with 12 bases between the two germline ends. Germline V gene lookup returns CDR1 LGHDT and CDR2 YNNKEL (reference sequence). In nucleotides, the CDR3 is TGTGCCAGCAGCTATCAGGAGGGGGAGCAGTACTTC. It codes for CASSYQEGEQYF.

V is TRBV13 and J is TRBJ2-5; a weak D match, TRBD1 (6 bases). The CDR3 spans 16 residues. CDR1 is PRHDT and CDR2 is FYEKMQ in the germline V gene (reference sequence). Trimming shortened V by 1 base and J by 1 base, and 13 bases separated the two germline ends. The CDR3 spells CASSLAHTGTQETQYF. The CDR3 bases are TGTGCCAGCAGCTTAGCCCATACAGGGACCCAAGAGACCCAGTACTTC.

The chain carries TRBV3-1 (or the pseudogene TRBV3-2) and TRBJ1-1; TRBD1 matches at 7 bases. V lost 6 bases and J lost 3; bases outside the gene matches: 4. The V gene's germline CDR1 is LGHDT and CDR2 YNNKEL (reference sequence). The CDR3 is 13 residues long. DNA for the CDR3: TGTGCCAGCAGGCCCACAGGGGACACTGAAGCTTTCTTT. Its protein is CASRPTGDTEAFF.

The rearrangement joins TRBV7-2 to TRBJ1-5; tentatively, D is TRBD1 (5 bases). V lost 1 base and J 2 bases, leaving 9 bases between the germline ends. The CDR3 has 15 amino acids. The germline V gene has CDR1 SGHTA and CDR2 FQGNSA. Written as DNA, the CDR3 is TGTGCCAGCAGCTTAGGAGGAGGGGGCAATCAGCCCCAGCATTTT. Its protein is CASSLGGGGNQPQHF.